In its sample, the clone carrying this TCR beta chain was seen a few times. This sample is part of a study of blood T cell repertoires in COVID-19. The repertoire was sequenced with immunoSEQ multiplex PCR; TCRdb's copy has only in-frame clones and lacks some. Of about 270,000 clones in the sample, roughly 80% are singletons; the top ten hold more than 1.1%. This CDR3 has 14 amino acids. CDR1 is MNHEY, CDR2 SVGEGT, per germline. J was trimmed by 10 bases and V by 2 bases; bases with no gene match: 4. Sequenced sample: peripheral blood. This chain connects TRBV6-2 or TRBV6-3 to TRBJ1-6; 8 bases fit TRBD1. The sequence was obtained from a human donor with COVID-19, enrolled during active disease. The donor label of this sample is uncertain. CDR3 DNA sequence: TGTGCCAGCAGTTACCGGACAGGGCCGTCACCCCTCCACTTT. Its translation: CASSYRTGPSPLHF.